The sequence of this T cell receptor beta chain was determined in a study of blood T cell repertoires in COVID-19. Study-wide background: COVID-19 samples, acute and convalescent, were from the United States, Italy and Spain. The cDNA or gDNA used as material had been derived from T cells, B-cell-depleted T cells, or PBMCs.

Germline loops: CDR1 SGHTA, CDR2 FQGNSA. Trimming took 5 bases from V and 11 from J, leaving 15 bases between them. This CDR3 is 12 amino acids long. Methods used by the authors: Amplifying reference gene primers gave estimates of nucleated cell counts. TCRdb's table, derived via immunoSEQ multiplex PCR, lists solely in-frame clones and lacks some. V and J calls and clone size are as listed in that table; D and trimming were resolved from the DNA. Of roughly 260,000 clones in the sample, approximately 86% were seen once. The sample consisted of peripheral blood. The gene calls are TRBV7-2 and TRBJ1-2, with D tentatively TRBD1 (5 bases). This TCR was sampled from a man aged 40-49 years who had recovered from COVID-19. CDR3 coding DNA: TGTGCCAGCAGCCAGTGGGGGGTTAGGTACACCTTC. Its translation: CASSQWGVRYTF. Supplemented by reference TRBV7-2 and TRBJ1-2, the full variable domain reads GAGVSQSPSNKVTEKGKDVELRCDPISGHTALYWYRQSLGQGLEFLIYFQGNSAPDKSGLPSDRFSAERTGGSVSTLTIQRTQQEDSAVYLCASSQWGVRYTFGSGTRLTVV.